This TCR beta chain comes out of a study of T-cell reconstitution after alpha-beta-depleted transplantation in children. This clonotype was seen at least ten times. Looked up from germline, CDR1 is SQVTM and CDR2 is ANQGSEA. Trimming removed 6 bases at V and 3 bases at J, with 9 bases between. The CDR3 has 11 residues. Unique molecular identifiers were incorporated into the prepared TCRbeta library. TCRdb called the PCR reads again in MiXCR, with one record for every CDR3 protein. The sample yields around 600,000 distinct CDR3 sequences, about 10% seen once. This clonotype was sampled from a human donor who donated a stem cell graft to a child with acute myeloid leukemia. The chain recombines TRBV29-1 with TRBJ2-7; D gene uncertain. The input for sequencing was PBMCs from the stem cell graft donor, taken from the stem cell graft. In DNA form, the CDR3 reads TGCAGCGTGAGACGGAGCTACGAGCAGTACTTC. This sequence encodes CSVRRSYEQYF.